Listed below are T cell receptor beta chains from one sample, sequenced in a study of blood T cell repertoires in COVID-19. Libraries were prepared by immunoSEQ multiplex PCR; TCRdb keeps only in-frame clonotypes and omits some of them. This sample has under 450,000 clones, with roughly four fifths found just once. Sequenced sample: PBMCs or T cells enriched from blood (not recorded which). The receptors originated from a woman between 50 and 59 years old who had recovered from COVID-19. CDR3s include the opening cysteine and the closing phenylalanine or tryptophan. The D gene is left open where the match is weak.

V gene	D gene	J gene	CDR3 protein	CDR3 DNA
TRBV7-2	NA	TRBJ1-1	CASRRPTSYEAFF	TGTGCCAGCAGGCGCCCTACTTCGTATGAAGCTTTCTTT
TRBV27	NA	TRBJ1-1	CASSLMGGTEAFF	TGTGCCAGCAGTTTAATGGGGGGCACTGAAGCTTTCTTT
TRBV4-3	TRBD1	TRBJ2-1	CASSHVSGSVQGNEQFF	TGCGCCAGCAGCCATGTGAGTGGGTCAGTACAGGGGAATGAGCAGTTCTTC
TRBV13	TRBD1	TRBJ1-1	CASSLDRDTEAFF	TGTGCCAGCAGTCTTGACAGGGACACTGAAGCTTTCTTT
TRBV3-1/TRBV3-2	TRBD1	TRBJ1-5	CASSRNTGGLEPQHF	TGTGCCAGCAGCCGAAACACAGGGGGCTTGGAGCCCCAGCATTTT
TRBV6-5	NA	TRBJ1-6	CASSPGGSYNSPLHF	TGTGCCAGCTCACCGGGGGGGAGCTATAATTCACCCCTCCACTTT
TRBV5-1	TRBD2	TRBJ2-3	CASSDGLAGGGTQYF	TGCGCCAGCAGCGACGGACTAGCGGGAGGCGGTACGCAGTATTTT
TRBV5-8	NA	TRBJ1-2	CASSLLSQIYGYTF	TGTGCCAGCAGCTTATTGTCCCAAATCTATGGCTACACCTTC
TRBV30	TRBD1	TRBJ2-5	CAYRVPGTGGRVSQYF	TGTGCCTACCGAGTCCCCGGGACAGGGGGCCGGGTGTCCCAGTACTTC
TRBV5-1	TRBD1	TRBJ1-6	CASSAGQASYNSPLHF	TGCGCCAGCAGCGCTGGACAGGCGTCCTATAATTCACCCCTCCACTTT
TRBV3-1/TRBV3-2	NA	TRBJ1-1	CASLGLGKMNTEAFF	TGTGCCAGCCTCGGACTGGGGAAAATGAACACTGAAGCTTTCTTT
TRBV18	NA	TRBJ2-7	CASSPQDSSYEQYF	TGTGCCAGCTCACCCCAGGACAGTTCCTACGAGCAGTACTTC